This T cell receptor (beta chain) was identified in a study of Graves' ophthalmopathy and Graves' hyperthyroidism. Study details: Calling hyperthyroidism stable required that no ophthalmopathy show up within 18 months of follow-up. Study-level results: Its predictions of ophthalmopathy progression gave the model 55% to 71% sensitivity and 72.22% specificity. Cross-validated, the 13-signature model showed 87.88%/81.08% sensitivity/specificity, and 80%/75% in the test set.

This clonotype was counted ten times or more. Its antigen is unknown. The diagnosis was founded upon clinical symptoms, serum thyroxine, TRAb, thyroid ultrasound and orbital computed tomography. Germline CDR1 MDHEN, CDR2 SYDVKM. Trimming cost V 6 bases and J 9 bases; bases outside gene matches: 3. This CDR3 spans 13 amino acids. Amplification of the TCR beta CDR3 regions used RNA transcripts (as template). A first-round RT-PCR used HTBI primers, followed by a second-round multiplex PCR. TCRdb analysed the multiplex PCR reads with MiXCR anew, one entry per CDR3 protein. The repertoire holds about 500,000 distinct CDR3 sequences, with 35% to 40% as singletons.

The clonotype originates from an adult man with Graves' hyperthyroidism. The chain couples TRBV28 to TRBJ1-6; 9 bases line up with TRBD1. The sample consisted of peripheral blood or thyroid tissue (not recorded which). The CDR3 loop reads CASRSDRGSPLHF. The CDR3 coding sequence is TGTGCCAGCAGGTCGGACAGGGGTTCACCCCTCCACTTT. Using reference TRBV28 and TRBJ1-6 for the parts outside the CDR3, the full variable domain is DVKVTQSSRYLVKRTGEKVFLECVQDMDHENMFWYRQDPGLGLRLIYFSYDVKMKEKGDIPEGYSVSREKKERFSLILESASTNQTSMYLCASRSDRGSPLHFGNGTRLTVT.